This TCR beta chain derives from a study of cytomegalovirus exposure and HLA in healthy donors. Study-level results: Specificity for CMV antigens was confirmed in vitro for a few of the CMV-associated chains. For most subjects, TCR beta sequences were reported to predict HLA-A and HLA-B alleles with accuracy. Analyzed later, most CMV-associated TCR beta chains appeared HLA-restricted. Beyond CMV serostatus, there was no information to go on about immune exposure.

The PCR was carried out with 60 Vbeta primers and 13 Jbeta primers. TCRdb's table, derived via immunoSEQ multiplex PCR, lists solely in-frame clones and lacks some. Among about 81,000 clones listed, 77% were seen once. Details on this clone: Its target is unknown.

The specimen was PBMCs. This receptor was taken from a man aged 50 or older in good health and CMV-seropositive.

The CDR3 DNA reads TGTGCCAGCAGTGGGGACGAGGGGGCGAGCAATCAGCCCCAGCATTTT. Translated: CASSGDEGASNQPQHF. The genes are TRBV6-1 and TRBJ1-5; 7 positions agree with TRBD1. CDR1 is MNHNS and CDR2 is SASEGT in the germline V gene. The CDR3 consists of 16 residues. V shed 4 bases and J 1 base; nucleotides not matched to a gene: 7.